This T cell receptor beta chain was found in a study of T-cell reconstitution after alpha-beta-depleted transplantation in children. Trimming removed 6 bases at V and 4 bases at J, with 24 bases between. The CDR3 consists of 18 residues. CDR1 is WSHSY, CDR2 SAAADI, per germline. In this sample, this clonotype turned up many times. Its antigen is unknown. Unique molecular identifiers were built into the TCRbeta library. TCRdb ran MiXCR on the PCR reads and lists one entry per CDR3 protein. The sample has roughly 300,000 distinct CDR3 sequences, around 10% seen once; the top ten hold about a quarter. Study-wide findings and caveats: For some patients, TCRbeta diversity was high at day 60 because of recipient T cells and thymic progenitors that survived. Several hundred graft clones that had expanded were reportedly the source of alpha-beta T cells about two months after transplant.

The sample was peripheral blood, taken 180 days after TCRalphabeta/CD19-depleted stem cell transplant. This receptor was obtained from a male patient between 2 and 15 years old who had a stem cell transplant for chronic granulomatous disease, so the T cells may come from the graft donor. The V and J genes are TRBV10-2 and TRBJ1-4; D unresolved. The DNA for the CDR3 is TGCGCCAGCAGACAACCATTGGGCGGACGGACGTTTAATGAAAAACTGTTTTTT. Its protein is CASRQPLGGRTFNEKLFF.